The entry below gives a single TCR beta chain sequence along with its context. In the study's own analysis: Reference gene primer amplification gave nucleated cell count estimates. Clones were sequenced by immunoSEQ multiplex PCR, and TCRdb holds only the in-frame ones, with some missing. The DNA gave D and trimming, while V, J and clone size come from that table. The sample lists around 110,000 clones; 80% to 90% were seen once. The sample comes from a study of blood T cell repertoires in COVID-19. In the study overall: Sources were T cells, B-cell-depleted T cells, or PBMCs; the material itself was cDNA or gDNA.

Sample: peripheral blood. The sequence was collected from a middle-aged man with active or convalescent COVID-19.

The CDR3 nucleotides are TGTGCCAGCAGCGCCGACAGGGGGCCCTACGAGCAGTACTTC. Translated: CASSADRGPYEQYF. The chain recombines TRBV7-2 with TRBJ2-7; 10 nucleotides line up with TRBD1. Germline CDR1 SGHTA, CDR2 FQGNSA. V dropped 5 bases and J dropped 2; count of bases not matched to a gene: 3. The CDR3 has 14 residues.